This entry describes one T cell receptor (beta chain). Its antigen remains unidentified. These data are taken from a study of cytomegalovirus exposure and HLA in healthy donors. Overall study: Under 90% of 300 to 450 genotyped donors fell in the Caucasian-associated ancestry cluster. Study-level results: Later analysis placed DRB1 highest and HLA-C lowest in TCR association rates, which differed by HLA locus. In an earlier analysis, most TCR beta V segments were productive about 87% or about 30% of the time.

CDR3 length: 15 amino acids. Germline V CDR1 and CDR2: SGHVS, FQNEAQ. The ends lost 5 bases at V and 7 bases at J; junction bases unmatched: 12. The PCR used 60 Vbeta and 13 Jbeta primers. TCRdb keeps only in-frame clones here, not all; method: immunoSEQ multiplex PCR. The repertoire has about 190,000 clones, over 65% of them found once; the top ten carry about 3.5%. The donors comprised healthy bone marrow donors. This rearrangement joins TRBV7-8 to TRBJ2-7, with 9 bases identical to TRBD2. This clonotype originated in a man aged 35 to 55 in good health and CMV-seropositive. The sequenced sample consisted of PBMCs. CDR3: CASSPRAGGPKEQYF. As DNA, the CDR3 is TGTGCCAGCAGCCCCAGGGCGGGAGGGCCAAAAGAGCAGTACTTC.